These 10 T cell receptor beta chains share one sample of origin, sequenced in a study of Graves' ophthalmopathy and Graves' hyperthyroidism. As the template, RNA transcripts were used to amplify TCR beta CDR3 regions. The first-round RT-PCR employed HTBI primers together with the Qiagen OneStep RT-PCR kit. A multiplex PCR was then performed as the second round. Using its own MiXCR run on the multiplex PCR reads, TCRdb lists one record per CDR3 protein. The table lists about 620,000 distinct CDR3 sequences, about 24% of them singletons. Sequencing was performed on peripheral blood. These receptors all come from a woman between 18 and 29 years old with stable Graves' hyperthyroidism. Some clones in this sample may be carry-over from other donors' samples.

This clonotype was counted at least ten times. The chain is built from TRBV12-3 or TRBV12-4 and TRBJ1-2; TRBD1 aligns across 8 bases. The CDR3 is 14 amino acids. V shed 7 bases, J shed 7 bases, and the junction held 11 bases outside the gene matches. The CDR3: CASTIFRGQGGYTF. DNA for the CDR3: TGTGCCAGCACCATTTTCAGGGGGCAAGGTGGCTACACCTTC.

This clonotype was counted a few times. This chain connects TRBV5-1 to TRBJ1-5; 7 bases are shared with TRBD1. Germline V gene lookup returns CDR1 SGHRS and CDR2 YFSETQ. CDR3 length equals 14 residues. The junction had 3 bases not matched to a gene; V was cut back by 0 bases and J by 6 bases. CDR3 loop: CASSLVGGSQPQHF. The CDR3 DNA follows: TGCGCCAGCAGCTTGGTAGGGGGCAGTCAGCCCCAGCATTTT. The variable domain in full, with the rest retrieved from reference TRBV5-1 and TRBJ1-5, is KAGVTQTPRYLIKTRGQQVTLSCSPISGHRSVSWYQQTPGQGLQFLFEYFSETQRNKGNFPGRFSGRQFSNSRSEMNVSTLELGDSALYLCASSLVGGSQPQHFGDGTRLSIL.

This clonotype occurred a few times. The chain uses TRBV11-2 and TRBJ2-5, with D uncertain. Trimming removed 8 bases from V and 6 bases from J, with 19 bases in between. This CDR3 comprises 14 residues. Germline values: CDR1 SGHAT, CDR2 FQNNGV. The CDR3 DNA is TGTGCCAGCGGGGAAAATTGGGGAAGCAAGACCCAGTACTTC. Amino acid sequence: CASGENWGSKTQYF. The variable domain in full, completed from reference TRBV11-2 and TRBJ2-5, reads EAGVAQSPRYKIIEKRQSVAFWCNPISGHATLYWYQQILGQGPKLLIQFQNNGVVDDSQLPKDRFSAERLKGVDSTLKIQPAKLEDSAVYLCASGENWGSKTQYFGPGTRLLVL.

This clonotype was seen many times. The chain has TRBV6-5 and TRBJ2-7, with D possibly TRBD1 on 6 matching bases. V gave up 5 bases and J gave up 2 bases, with 16 bases separating them. The CDR3 length is 15 residues. Germline assignment: CDR1 MNHEY and CDR2 SVGAGI. CDR3 residues: CASSTSDSDTYEQYF. CDR3 in DNA: TGTGCCAGCAGTACCTCGGACAGCGATACCTACGAGCAGTACTTC.

In its sample, this clonotype was seen once. This chain joins TRBV11-3 and TRBJ2-2; D unresolved. This CDR3 comprises 14 residues. Trimming cost V 0 bases and J 7 bases, with 9 bases left between them. CDR1 SGHNT and CDR2 YENEEA come from the germline V gene. As DNA, the CDR3 is TGTGCCAGCAGCTTAGATCGATGGGGCGGGGAGCTGTTTTTT. Amino acids: CASSLDRWGGELFF. Full variable domain (remainder filled in from reference TRBV11-3 and TRBJ2-2): EAGVVQSPRYKIIEKKQPVAFWCNPISGHNTLYWYLQNLGQGPELLIRYENEEAVDDSQLPKDRFSAERLKGVDSTLKIQPAELGDSAVYLCASSLDRWGGELFFGEGSRLTVL.

This clonotype was counted many times. The rearrangement uses TRBV27 and TRBJ1-1; D is unresolved. V dropped 5 bases and J dropped 0 bases, with 10 bases sitting between them. Germline CDR1 is MNHEY and CDR2 is SMNVEV (reference sequence). The CDR3 is 14 residues long. The CDR3 region has the DNA TGTGCCAGCAGTGGAGGGCACATGAACACTGAAGCTTTCTTT. Its translation is CASSGGHMNTEAFF.

This clonotype has only a few counts. This chain joins TRBV18 and TRBJ1-1; tentatively, D is TRBD1 (6 bases). Germline V gene sequence: CDR1 KGHSH, CDR2 LQKENI. V was pared by 2 bases and J by 1 base, with 14 bases between. The CDR3 contains 16 residues. The CDR3 coding sequence is TGTGCCAGCTCACCAAGGGTTGGGGGCAAGAACACTGAAGCTTTCTTT. This sequence encodes CASSPRVGGKNTEAFF.

The chain carries TRBV2 and TRBJ1-2; no firm D call. Trimming shortened V by 5 bases and J by 4 bases, and 23 bases separated the two germline ends. Germline CDR1 and CDR2: SNHLY and FYNNEI. The CDR3 spans 17 residues. The CDR3 loop reads CASSPLNSESTSYGYTF. CDR3 sequence (DNA): TGTGCCAGCAGTCCCTTAAATTCGGAGAGCACTTCCTATGGCTACACCTTC.

As concerns this clonotype: This may arise from a read error, as a much more abundant clone is one base away. The genes are TRBV6-2 or TRBV6-3 and TRBJ2-5; D is possibly TRBD2 (6 bases). The CDR3 loop spans 14 amino acids. In germline, CDR1 is MNHEY, CDR2 SVGEGT. CDR3 sequence reads: CASRALATQETQDF. CDR3 bases: TGTGCCAGCAGGGCCCTAGCGACTCAAGAGACCCAGGACTTC.

This clonotype came up many times. The V call is TRBV12-3 or TRBV12-4, the J call TRBJ1-2; tentatively, D is TRBD1 (6 bases). With 2 bases removed from V and 4 bases from J, the gap between germline ends came to 11 bases. The length of the CDR3 is 14 residues. The CDR3 sequence is CASSLWDTAYGYTF. In DNA form, the CDR3 reads TGTGCCAGCAGTTTATGGGACACCGCCTATGGCTACACCTTC.